Listed below are T cell receptor beta chains from one sample, sequenced in a study of Ad26.COV2.S vaccination and SARS-CoV-2 variants. Generated by immunoSEQ multiplex PCR, the TCRdb table keeps only in-frame clones and is missing some. There are approximately 360,000 clones in the sample; 83% occur only once, and around 7% lies in the top ten. The input for sequencing was peripheral blood, taken in a trial of Ad26.COV2.S vaccine versus placebo. These receptors came from a person aged 18 to 65 who received the Ad26.COV2.S COVID-19 vaccine or a placebo. CDR3s include the opening cysteine and the closing phenylalanine or tryptophan. The D gene is left open where the match is weak. Rows may omit the clone size; those that give it use once, few, many or a size class.

J	D	V	size	DNA	CDR3
TRBJ1-1	-	TRBV3-1/TRBV3-2	-	TGTGCCAGCAGCCAAGGCGGACCTCTACCTTTCTTT	CASSQGGPLPFF
TRBJ1-5	-	TRBV4-2	-	TGTGCCAGCAGCGTAAGCGGACAGCCAGATCAGCCCCAGCATTTT	CASSVSGQPDQPQHF
TRBJ1-6	-	TRBV5-1	-	TGCGCCAGCAGCTTGGTGGGAGTTTATAATTCACCCCTCCACTTT	CASSLVGVYNSPLHF
TRBJ2-1	-	TRBV7-7	-	TGTGCCAGCAGCTCCCGCCCTGGAGTAGACCATGAGCAGTTCTTC	CASSSRPGVDHEQFF
TRBJ2-1	-	TRBV7-2	-	TGTGCCAGCAGCCCCCTGGGCTTAACCAATGAGCAGTTCTTC	CASSPLGLTNEQFF
TRBJ1-6	TRBD1	TRBV7-2	-	TGTGCCAGTTCGGACAGGCCCAACTCACCCCTCCACTTT	CASSDRPNSPLHF
TRBJ1-5	TRBD1	TRBV7-3	-	TGTGCCAGCAGCCCTGGGACAGGGGTAGGGCAGCCCCAGCATTTT	CASSPGTGVGQPQHF
TRBJ2-5	-	TRBV11-3	-	TGTGCCAGCAGCGCCGGACAGCTCCAAGAGACCCAGTACTTC	CASSAGQLQETQYF
TRBJ1-4	-	TRBV18	-	TGTGCCAGCTCACCACCGGGGAGGGGCGGTGAAAAACTGTTTTTT	CASSPPGRGGEKLFF
TRBJ1-4	-	TRBV11-2	-	TGTGCCAGCAGCTTAGTAAGGGGGGCTAATGAAAAACTGTTTTTT	CASSLVRGANEKLFF
TRBJ1-5	-	TRBV27	few	TGTGCCAGCAGTTACGTAGGTCAGCCCCAGCATTTT	CASSYVGQPQHF
TRBJ2-7	-	TRBV11-1	-	TGTGCCAGCAGCGCAGGACGGCTTCATAGCGGAGACGAGCAGTACTTC	CASSAGRLHSGDEQYF
TRBJ1-1	-	TRBV5-4	-	TGTGCCAGCAGCTTCTTGTCACAGCCTAGGAACACTGAAGCTTTCTTT	CASSFLSQPRNTEAFF
TRBJ1-1	-	TRBV7-9	-	TGTGCCAGCAGCTTACAGGAACTCGTCCCTTTCTTT	CASSLQELVPFF
TRBJ2-2	TRBD2	TRBV13	-	TGTGCCAGCAGCTTACGGGTAGCGGGAGGCGCCGGGGAGCTGTTTTTT	CASSLRVAGGAGELFF
TRBJ2-5	TRBD2	TRBV7-9	-	TGTGCCAGCAGCGAGATAGCGGGGGGAGAGACCCAGTACTTC	CASSEIAGGETQYF
TRBJ1-1	-	TRBV19	few	TGTGCCAGTATGTGGAGGGTAGGGGCCATGAACACTGAAGCTTTCTTT	CASMWRVGAMNTEAFF
TRBJ2-5	-	TRBV19	-	TGTGCCAGTAGTCCCGGGGAGACCCAGTACTTC	CASSPGETQYF
TRBJ1-2	-	TRBV4-3	once	TGCGCCAGCAGCCAAGTTCGGTTAGGGGCCTATGGCTACACCTTC	CASSQVRLGAYGYTF
TRBJ2-5	TRBD2	TRBV19	-	TGTGCCAGTAGTATAGGCGTGGGCGGGGGGGAAGAGACCCAGTACTTC	CASSIGVGGGEETQYF
TRBJ1-4	TRBD1	TRBV6-6	-	TGTGCCAGCAGGCCGGGACAGGGCCCAACTAATGAAAAACTGTTTTTT	CASRPGQGPTNEKLFF
TRBJ2-7	TRBD2	TRBV5-1	-	TGCGCCAGCAGCCCGGTCGGGCGGGAGGAGAACGAGCAGTACTTC	CASSPVGREENEQYF
TRBJ2-7	TRBD2	TRBV5-6	-	TGTGCCAGCAGCTTGTTAGGGAAGCGGGGGTTCTACGAGCAGTACTTC	CASSLLGKRGFYEQYF
TRBJ1-5	-	TRBV6-2/TRBV6-3	-	TGTGCCAGCAGCCCAAGAGGGCGCGATCAGCCCCAGCATTTT	CASSPRGRDQPQHF
TRBJ2-2	TRBD2	TRBV11-2	-	TGTGCCAGCAGCTTAGGGCCTAGCGGGAGTAACGGGGAGCTGTTTTTT	CASSLGPSGSNGELFF
TRBJ2-6	-	TRBV9	-	TGTGCCAGCAGCGTAGAAGGGGGACGATCTGGGGCCAACGTCCTGACTTTC	CASSVEGGRSGANVLTF
TRBJ1-5	TRBD1	TRBV11-2	few	TGTGCCAGCAGCTGGACAGGGTCGGGCCAGCCCCAGCATTTT	CASSWTGSGQPQHF
TRBJ2-1	-	TRBV7-3	-	TGTGCCAGCAGCTTAACGTATCTGCCCAGGAGCGCCCATGAGCAGTTCTTC	CASSLTYLPRSAHEQFF
TRBJ1-1	TRBD1	TRBV7-9	many	TGTGCCAGCAGCTTGGGACAGGCAAACACTGAAGCTTTCTTT	CASSLGQANTEAFF